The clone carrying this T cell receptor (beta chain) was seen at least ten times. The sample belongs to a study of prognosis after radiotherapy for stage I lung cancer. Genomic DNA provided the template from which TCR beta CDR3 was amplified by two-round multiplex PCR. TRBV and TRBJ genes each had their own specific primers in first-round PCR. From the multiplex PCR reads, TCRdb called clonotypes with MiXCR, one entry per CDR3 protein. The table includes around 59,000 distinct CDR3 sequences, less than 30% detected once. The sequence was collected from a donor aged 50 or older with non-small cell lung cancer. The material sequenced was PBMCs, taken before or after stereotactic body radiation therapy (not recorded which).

CDR3: CASGRDSNQPQHF. The CDR3 coding sequence is TGTGCCAGTGGGAGAGATAGCAATCAGCCCCAGCATTTT. V is TRBV19 and J is TRBJ1-5, with unresolved D. With 8 bases removed from V and 0 bases from J, the gap between germline ends came to 8 bases. This CDR3 contains 13 residues. Germline V gives CDR1 LNHDA, CDR2 SQIVND (reference sequence). The full variable domain, its missing parts supplied by reference TRBV19 and TRBJ1-5, is DGGITQSPKYLFRKEGQNVTLSCEQNLNHDAMYWYRQDPGQGLRLIYYSQIVNDFQKGDIAEGYSVSREKKESFPLTVTSAQKNPTAFYLCASGRDSNQPQHFGDGTRLSIL.